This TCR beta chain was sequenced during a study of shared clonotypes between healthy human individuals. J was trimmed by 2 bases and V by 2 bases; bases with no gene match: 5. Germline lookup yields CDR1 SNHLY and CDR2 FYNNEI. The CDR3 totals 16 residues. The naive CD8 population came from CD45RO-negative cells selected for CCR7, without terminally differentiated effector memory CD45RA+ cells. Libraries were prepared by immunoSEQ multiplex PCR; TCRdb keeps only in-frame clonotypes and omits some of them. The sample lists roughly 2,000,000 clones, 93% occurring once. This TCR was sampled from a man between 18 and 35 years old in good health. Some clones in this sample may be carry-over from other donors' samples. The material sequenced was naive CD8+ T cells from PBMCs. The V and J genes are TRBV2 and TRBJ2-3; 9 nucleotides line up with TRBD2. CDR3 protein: CASSERLADPTDTQYF. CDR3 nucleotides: TGTGCCAGCAGTGAAAGACTAGCGGACCCCACAGATACGCAGTATTTT.